What follows describes a single TCR beta chain. Its antigen is unknown. This specimen comes from a study of T cell responses to AZD1222 COVID-19 vaccine. Findings of the study overall: Among spike-specific TCRs, nearly half reportedly target unmutated variant regions. Donors skewed white British and female; clonal diversity was possibly underestimated. At study baseline, merely more than 5 AZD1222 recipients were seropositive. Spike-specific TCR breadth and depth rose after two AZD1222 doses.

Some clones are missing from TCRdb's copy, which holds only in-frame ones; the method was immunoSEQ multiplex PCR. Among some 150,000 clones listed, roughly 90% were seen once. The CDR3 loop spans 18 amino acids. Germline lookup yields CDR1 MGHRA and CDR2 YSYEKL. The V end lost 5 bases, the J end lost 0 bases, and 22 bases lay between the germline ends. This sequence was found in an adult who received the AZD1222 COVID-19 vaccine. Sequencing was performed on peripheral blood, taken 28 days after the second AZD1222 dose. This sequence joins TRBV4-1 and TRBJ1-1; D ambiguous. CDR3 in amino acids: CASSSSYGAEILNTEAFF. CDR3 coding DNA: TGCGCCAGCAGCTCGAGCTACGGCGCCGAGATTCTGAACACTGAAGCTTTCTTT.